The sample holds many counts of the clone carrying this T cell receptor (beta chain). What it binds is unknown. By flow cytometry, patients selected for sequencing had shown an expansion of CD8+CD57+ cells. The germline gives CDR1 DFQATT, CDR2 SNEGSKA (reference sequence). The CDR3 runs to 12 residues. Trimming took off 6 bases at V and 2 bases at J, with 11 bases between the two ends. This sample stems from a study of CD8+CD57+ T cells in acquired aplastic anemia. Background on the study: The sorted CD4+ and CD8+ cells yielded an average around 3.2 ug of DNA. The study, taken as a whole, reports: There were approximately 27 CD8+ CDR3 sequences that occurred in both patients and controls. Statistical testing detected no significant gap in CD8+ Simpson's diversity between patients and controls.

The use of genomic DNA as template underpinned the TCR beta VDJ and CDR3 profiling. One entry per CDR3 protein results from TCRdb running MiXCR on the reads. The sample lists about 250,000 distinct CDR3 sequences, around 43% occurring once. The specimen sequenced was sorted CD4+, CD8+, or CD8+CD57+ T cells (not recorded which) from PBMCs. This clonotype originated in a human donor with aplastic anemia. This chain joins TRBV20-1 and TRBJ2-7; D is unresolved. CDR3 sequence: CSARIKPYEQYF. CDR3 DNA: TGCAGTGCCCGGATCAAACCCTACGAGCAGTACTTC.